This TCR beta chain derives from a study of tumor-infiltrating lymphocytes in oesophageal squamous cell carcinoma. This clonotype was observed at least ten times. A much bigger clone sits one base away, suggesting this may be a read error. Each CDR3 protein is one row after TCRdb ran MiXCR on the PCR reads. The data hold 20,000 or so distinct CDR3 sequences, with roughly 40% observed a single time. Germline values: CDR1 MDHEN, CDR2 SYDVKM. V lost 4 bases, J lost 7 bases, and 13 bases stayed unmatched. The CDR3 length is 15 residues. This chain connects TRBV28 to TRBJ2-7; 7 nucleotides align to TRBD1. This TCR was recovered from a female donor with esophageal squamous cell carcinoma. The sample taken for sequencing was normal esophageal tissue next to the tumor. The CDR3 is CASSWGQRPYNEQYF. The CDR3 DNA is TGTGCCAGCAGTTGGGGACAGCGCCCCTACAATGAGCAGTACTTC. The entire variable domain, with the rest obtained from reference TRBV28 and TRBJ2-7, is as follows: DVKVTQSSRYLVKRTGEKVFLECVQDMDHENMFWYRQDPGLGLRLIYFSYDVKMKEKGDIPEGYSVSREKKERFSLILESASTNQTSMYLCASSWGQRPYNEQYFGPGTRLTVT.